Below, 10 T cell receptor beta chains from the same sample are listed, as sequenced in a study of cytomegalovirus exposure and HLA in healthy donors (TCRdb year 2017). Libraries were constructed by the immunoSEQ multiplex PCR assay. For the multiplex PCR, a mixture combining 60 forward primers for TCR Vbeta segments and 13 reverse primers for TCR Jbeta segments was used. Imported from immuneACCESS, the table was reduced by TCRdb to in-frame sequences with V and J called. These copies leave out some clones; in studies compared against another copy, an unresolved V gene accounts for under half, and the cause of the remainder is not known. This sample is represented by 55,000 to 90,000 clones; around three quarters of them were singletons. 6% to 6.5% of the sample is held by the ten biggest clonotypes. The specimen was PBMCs. The source of these receptors is a man aged 45 to 65 in good health and CMV-seronegative.

This clone was recorded a few times. Given the absence of the conserved phenylalanine or tryptophan at the CDR3 end, a read error is likely. CDR3 protein: CASGLRNEKLFV. DNA for the CDR3: TGTGCCAGCGGGCTGCGCAATGAAAAACTGTTTGTT. The chain uses TRBV27 and TRBJ1-4, with unresolved D. The CDR3 covers 12 residues. V was cut by 8 bases and J by 5 bases, with 9 bases left in between. CDR1 and CDR2 from the germline V gene are MNHEY and SMNVEV (reference sequence).

This rearrangement joins TRBV7-6 to TRBJ1-4; D uncertain. CDR1 and CDR2 from the germline V gene are SGHVS and FNYEAQ. V was shortened by 5 bases and J by 0 bases, with 7 bases between the two germline ends. CDR3 length: 14 amino acids. CDR3: CASSPQATNEKLFF. The DNA of the CDR3 is TGTGCCAGCAGCCCACAAGCAACTAATGAAAAACTGTTTTTT.

The chain couples TRBV7-8 to TRBJ2-5; TRBD2 aligns across 8 bases. The germline CDR1 and CDR2 sequences are SGHVS and FQNEAQ. After removal of 2 bases from V and 5 bases from J, the junction contained 10 bases not matched to a gene. CDR3 length: 16 amino acids. The CDR3 region has the DNA TGTGCCAGCAGCTTAAAACGACTAGCGTGGGAGGAGACCCAGTACTTC. Residues: CASSLKRLAWEETQYF.

The chain links TRBV30 to TRBJ1-6; tentative D call: TRBD1 (5 bases). In germline, CDR1 is GTSNPN, CDR2 SVGIG (reference sequence). Trimming took off 3 bases at V and 13 bases at J, with 16 bases between the two ends. The CDR3 spans 13 residues. The CDR3 here is CAWRGQGGRPLHF. CDR3 bases: TGTGCCTGGAGAGGTCAGGGAGGCAGGCCCCTCCACTTT.

This sequence joins TRBV10-3 and TRBJ1-1; tentative D call: TRBD1 (5 bases). Trimming shortened V by 8 bases and J by 1 base, and 17 bases separated the two germline ends. This CDR3 spans 15 amino acids. CDR1 and CDR2 (germline): ENHRY, SYGVKD. The CDR3 is CAIGESREANTEAFF. CDR3 sequence (DNA): TGTGCCATCGGGGAATCCAGGGAAGCGAACACTGAAGCTTTCTTT.

This clone showed up just once. This chain uses TRBV11-2 with TRBJ2-1, with 9 bases aligning to TRBD2. Germline CDR1 reads SGHAT; CDR2 reads FQNNGV. V lost 2 bases and J lost 3; bases outside the gene matches: 8. The CDR3 spans 17 residues. This chain's CDR3 is CASSLRSLAGFYNEQFF. CDR3 coding DNA: TGTGCCAGCAGCTTAAGGTCCCTAGCGGGGTTCTACAATGAGCAGTTCTTC.

The rearrangement links TRBV15 to TRBJ2-1, with D possibly TRBD1 on 6 matching bases. The CDR3 is 14 amino acids. The germline CDR1 and CDR2 sequences are LNHNV and YYDKDF (reference sequence). Trimming cost V 4 bases and J 3 bases, with 10 bases left between them. CDR3 coding DNA: TGTGCCACCAGCAAAGTGACAGGCTACAATGAGCAGTTCTTC. This encodes CATSKVTGYNEQFF.

This clone was detected only a few times. This chain links TRBV28 with TRBJ1-2; 10 nucleotides line up with TRBD1. This CDR3 is 17 amino acids long. Germline-derived CDR1 and CDR2 are MDHEN and SYDVKM. The V segment lost 2 bases and the J segment 0 bases; nucleotides outside the gene matches: 6. Here the CDR3 reads CASSLPGQGFPNYGYTF. In DNA form, the CDR3 reads TGTGCCAGCAGTTTACCGGGACAGGGGTTCCCTAACTATGGCTACACCTTC.

This clone was recorded a few times. This chain connects TRBV4-1 to TRBJ2-3; 14 bases match TRBD2. With V trimmed by 6 bases and J by 3 bases, 17 bases remained unmatched. The CDR3 totals 20 residues. The germline gives CDR1 MGHRA, CDR2 YSYEKL. As DNA, the CDR3 is TGCGCCAGCAGACCTCTGGGGACTAGCGGGAGCATAATGAGGACAGATACGCAGTATTTT. Translation gives CASRPLGTSGSIMRTDTQYF.

V gene TRBV18 combines with J gene TRBJ1-1, with D tentatively TRBD1 (6 bases). The ends were cut back, 3 bases at V and 1 base at J, with 12 bases in the middle. The CDR3 totals 15 residues. In germline, CDR1 is KGHSH, CDR2 LQKENI. In nucleotides, the CDR3 is TGTGCCAGCTCACCCAGGACAGCCGAGAACACTGAAGCTTTCTTT. It encodes CASSPRTAENTEAFF.